This entry lists 32 T cell receptor beta chains sequenced from one sample in a study of blood T cell repertoires in COVID-19. Assay used: immunoSEQ multiplex PCR; TCRdb lists only in-frame clones, some missing. The sample holds around 100,000 clones, 75% to 90% seen once. Sequencing was done on a sample of peripheral blood. The receptors stem from a woman aged 40-49 years with acute or convalescent COVID-19.

The rearrangement uses TRBV5-4 and TRBJ1-1; TRBD1 matches 7 bases. The germline V gene encodes CDR1 SGHNT and CDR2 YYREEE (reference sequence). Trimming cost V 0 bases and J 4 bases; bases outside gene matches: 3. The CDR3 consists of 14 residues. The CDR3 sequence is CASSLGAGGTEAFF. The CDR3 DNA is TGTGCCAGCAGCTTGGGGGCAGGGGGCACTGAAGCTTTCTTT.

The chain employs TRBV5-5 and TRBJ1-4; TRBD1 might be the D (5 bases). The CDR3 has 19 amino acids. Germline CDR1 reads SGHKS; CDR2 reads YYEKEE (reference sequence). V lost 4 bases to trimming and J lost 8 bases, with 30 bases between them. The DNA for the CDR3 is TGTGCCAGCAGCGCCGCTGGAGGGGTTCCCGGGACCTTAAAGGAAAAACTGTTTTTT. It is translated as CASSAAGGVPGTLKEKLFF.

This rearrangement joins TRBV29-1 to TRBJ1-2, with D perhaps TRBD1 (6 bases). CDR1 and CDR2 (germline): SQVTM, ANQGSEA. Trimming cost V 6 bases and J 2 bases, with 22 bases left between them. CDR3 length: 16 amino acids. The CDR3, as DNA: TGCAGCGTGCCCAAGGGTAGTTGGCAGGGGAACTATGGCTACACCTTC. Residues: CSVPKGSWQGNYGYTF.

The sample holds one count of this clone. The chain employs TRBV30 and TRBJ1-6; 7 bases agree with TRBD1. The trim removed 3 bases at V and 5 bases at J, leaving 4 bases unmatched. This CDR3 region has 14 residues. CDR1 GTSNPN and CDR2 SVGIG come from the germline V gene (reference sequence). The CDR3: CAWSVGQDNSPLHF. CDR3 in DNA: TGTGCCTGGAGCGTAGGACAGGATAATTCACCCCTCCACTTT.

This clone occurred once. This sequence joins TRBV6-4 and TRBJ1-2, with D perhaps TRBD1 (6 bases). The CDR3 covers 15 residues. The V end was cut by 2 bases, the J end by 8 bases, with 18 bases between. CDR1 is MRHNA, CDR2 SNTAGT, per germline. CDR3: CASSDRAQGGRGYTF. Here the CDR3 DNA reads TGTGCCAGCAGTGACCGGGCCCAAGGGGGTCGCGGCTACACCTTC.

The chain joins TRBV15 to TRBJ1-6, with unresolved D. The CDR3 runs 13 residues. V was clipped by 8 bases and J by 4 bases, with 9 bases between them. Germline lookup yields CDR1 LNHNV and CDR2 YYDKDF (reference sequence). As DNA, the CDR3 is TGTGCCACCGAACAGAAATATAATTCACCCCTCCACTTT. It encodes CATEQKYNSPLHF.

This chain links TRBV7-9 with TRBJ1-2, with a possible D match to TRBD1 (5 bases). Trimming took 4 bases from V and 4 from J, leaving 19 bases between them. Germline CDR1 reads SEHNR; CDR2 reads FQNEAQ (reference sequence). The CDR3 is 16 amino acids. The CDR3 nucleotides are TGTGCCAGCAGCTCGGAAACAGGTATTCTAGGCTATGGCTACACCTTC. Translation gives CASSSETGILGYGYTF.

The V and J genes are TRBV7-2 and TRBJ2-7; 10 nucleotides align to TRBD2. CDR3 length: 15 amino acids. The V gene end was trimmed by 5 bases and the J gene end by 2 bases; junction bases not matched to a gene: 6. CDR1 and CDR2 (germline): SGHTA, FQGNSA. In DNA form, the CDR3 reads TGTGCCAGCAGCGCAGCGGGGGGGAGGGCCTACGAGCAGTACTTC. Protein: CASSAAGGRAYEQYF.

This clone was seen a single time. As DNA, the CDR3 is TGTGCCAGCAGCACGACGGGGAACACTGAAGCTTTCTTT. Translated, it gives CASSTTGNTEAFF. The V and J genes are TRBV7-2 and TRBJ1-1; D is undetermined. In germline, CDR1 is SGHTA, CDR2 FQGNSA. The CDR3 runs to 13 residues. Trimming pared 5 bases from V and 1 base from J, leaving 8 bases between.

The CDR3 DNA sequence: TGTGCCAGCAGCGCGAGCGGGGGGGTTTACAATGAGCAGTTCTTC. Translated, it gives CASSASGGVYNEQFF. J is TRBJ2-1 and V is TRBV9, with 10 nucleotides matching TRBD2. The CDR3 is 15 amino acids. In germline, CDR1 is SGDLS, CDR2 YYNGEE. Trimming cost V 3 bases and J 4 bases; bases outside gene matches: 4.

The chain recombines TRBV6-2 or TRBV6-3 with TRBJ2-7; 8 bases agree with TRBD2. The CDR3 runs 13 residues. The ends lost 6 bases at V and 2 bases at J; junction bases unmatched: 3. CDR1 is MNHEY and CDR2 is SVGEGT in the germline V gene. The CDR3 here is CASSRGGPYEQYF. The DNA of the CDR3 is TGTGCCAGCAGCCGGGGGGGACCCTACGAGCAGTACTTC.

The chain combines TRBV4-3 with TRBJ2-7, with a weak D call TRBD1 (5 bases). The germline V gene has CDR1 LGHNA and CDR2 YSLEER. V was cut by 1 base and J by 0 bases, with 16 bases left in between. The CDR3 has 17 residues. CDR3 DNA: TGCGCCAGCAGCCAAGGAAGGTCAGGGTTTAGCTCCTACGAGCAGTACTTC. Protein: CASSQGRSGFSSYEQYF.

This clone was observed a single time. This sequence joins TRBV6-6 and TRBJ2-7, with TRBD2 matching 14 bases. J was trimmed by 6 bases and V by 0 bases; bases with no gene match: 1. Germline values: CDR1 MNHNY, CDR2 SVGAGI (reference sequence). The CDR3 runs 15 residues. CDR3 amino acids: CASSYSTSGGVEQYF. CDR3 nucleotides: TGTGCCAGCAGTTACTCGACTAGCGGGGGGGTCGAGCAGTACTTC.

The chain recombines TRBV6-6 with TRBJ1-1, with TRBD1 matching over 11 bases. This CDR3 is 18 amino acids long. Per germline, CDR1 MNHNY and CDR2 SVGAGI (reference sequence). Trimming took 5 bases from V and 1 from J; bases not matched to a gene: 12. Here the CDR3 DNA reads TGTGCCAGCAGTCTTACTCGGACAGGGGGCAGGGGGAACACTGAAGCTTTCTTT. This codes for CASSLTRTGGRGNTEAFF.

The table lists this clone with a count of one. J is TRBJ1-4 and V is TRBV5-1; the D is unclear. The CDR3 spans 16 residues. With 3 bases removed from V and 3 bases from J, the gap between germline ends came to 15 bases. Germline CDR1 is SGHRS and CDR2 is YFSETQ. The CDR3 DNA follows: TGCGCCAGCAGCTCCGGAAACCTCGGGGCTAATGAAAAACTGTTTTTT. This codes for CASSSGNLGANEKLFF.

Only one count was recorded for this clone. The chain employs TRBV4-3 and TRBJ1-5; D not certain. Germline-derived CDR1 and CDR2 are LGHNA and YSLEER. The CDR3 is 16 residues long. V lost 0 bases and J 4 bases, leaving 13 bases between the germline ends. The CDR3 nucleotides read TGCGCCAGCAGCCAAGATCCGGCGCGGGAAAATCAGCCCCAGCATTTT. Protein product: CASSQDPARENQPQHF.

The chain carries TRBV7-9 and TRBJ2-7; 9 bases align to TRBD1. Germline lookup yields CDR1 SEHNR and CDR2 FQNEAQ (reference sequence). CDR3 length equals 15 residues. Trimming took 5 bases from V and 0 from J; bases not matched to a gene: 5. The CDR3, as DNA: TGTGCCAGCAGCGTAGGACAGGGGTACTCCTACGAGCAGTACTTC. Encoded protein: CASSVGQGYSYEQYF.

Concerning this clone itself: One junction end disagrees with the germline gene, perhaps due to a read error. V and J are TRBV29-1 and TRBJ2-2; D call uncertain. This CDR3 contains 11 residues. Germline CDR1 reads SQVTM; CDR2 reads ANQGSEA. The CDR3 region has the DNA TGCAGCCTTGATCTGGAGGGGGAGCTGTTTTTT. This translates into CSLDLEGELFF.

The J gene is TRBJ1-1, the V gene TRBV2, with D maybe TRBD1 (6 bases). The V end was cut by 5 bases, the J end by 0 bases, with 10 bases between. Germline V CDR1 and CDR2: SNHLY, FYNNEI. This CDR3 has 14 amino acids. The CDR3 nucleotides are TGTGCCAGCAGTAACCAGGGGCTGAACACTGAAGCTTTCTTT. This encodes CASSNQGLNTEAFF.

V is TRBV19 and J is TRBJ1-6; TRBD1 is a possible D gene (5 bases). This CDR3 region has 18 residues. The germline gives CDR1 LNHDA, CDR2 SQIVND (reference sequence). The V and J ends lost 2 bases and 8 bases respectively, with 22 bases between them. The CDR3: CASSIPPGTKGNHSPLHF. DNA of the CDR3: TGTGCCAGTAGTATACCCCCAGGGACTAAGGGGAATCATTCACCCCTCCACTTT.

This chain joins TRBV5-1 and TRBJ1-2; D not resolved. Germline-derived CDR1 and CDR2 are SGHRS and YFSETQ. The CDR3 runs to 14 residues. The V gene lost 0 bases and the J gene lost 4 bases, with 10 bases spanning the gap. The CDR3 protein is CASSLVPASYGYTF. CDR3 bases: TGCGCCAGCAGCTTGGTCCCCGCCAGCTATGGCTACACCTTC.

The rearrangement uses TRBV5-4 and TRBJ2-1, with 8 positions matching TRBD2. This CDR3 contains 15 residues. Germline V lookup: CDR1 SGHNT, CDR2 YYREEE (reference sequence). V was pared by 6 bases and J by 6 bases, with 11 bases of the junction left unmatched. The CDR3 nucleotides read TGTGCCAGCACCCGTCGAAGCGGGGGACGCAATGAGCAGTTCTTC. The encoded protein is CASTRRSGGRNEQFF.

The chain links TRBV7-2 to TRBJ2-1; 8 bases agree with TRBD2. V gave up 1 base and J gave up 4 bases; unmatched junction bases: 12. This CDR3 region has 18 residues. The germline V gene has CDR1 SGHTA and CDR2 FQGNSA. The CDR3 sequence: CASSLVVSGASAYNEQFF. The CDR3 DNA reads as TGTGCCAGCAGCTTAGTTGTTAGCGGGGCCTCGGCTTACAATGAGCAGTTCTTC.

The chain uses TRBV2 and TRBJ1-5; D gene uncertain. Trimming took off 3 bases at V and 11 bases at J, with 17 bases between the two ends. There are 14 residues in the CDR3. Germline loops: CDR1 SNHLY, CDR2 FYNNEI. CDR3 in amino acids: CASSDETQFPSQHF. The CDR3 nucleotides read TGTGCCAGCAGTGACGAAACGCAGTTCCCGTCCCAGCATTTT.

This clone has only a few counts. The chain has TRBV4-1 and TRBJ2-7; D is perhaps TRBD1 (5 bases). CDR1 and CDR2 from the germline V gene are MGHRA and YSYEKL. The CDR3 sequence is 13 residues long. Trimming cost V 5 bases and J 12 bases, with 20 bases left between them. CDR3 in DNA: TGCGCCAGCAGCTGCAAGGACACAATAAGGGGGTACTTC. Residues: CASSCKDTIRGYF.

This clone showed up just once. The chain carries TRBV12-3 or TRBV12-4 and TRBJ2-1, with unresolved D. CDR3 length equals 12 residues. Trimming cost V 3 bases and J 4 bases, with 4 bases left between them. The CDR3 DNA follows: TGTGCCAGCAGTTTCGCGTACAATGAGCAGTTCTTC. Protein sequence: CASSFAYNEQFF.

The chain uses TRBV6-5 and TRBJ1-1, with D tentatively TRBD1 (5 bases). The V end lost 3 bases, the J end lost 7 bases, and 15 bases lay between the germline ends. The CDR3 sequence is 14 residues long. Germline V lookup: CDR1 MNHEY, CDR2 SVGAGI. As DNA, the CDR3 is TGTGCCAGCAGTTATCAAACAGGCTGGTTTGAAGCTTTCTTT. This translates into CASSYQTGWFEAFF.

The V gene is TRBV6-2 or TRBV6-3, the J gene TRBJ1-2, with 7 bases identical to TRBD1. The V and J ends lost 5 bases and 4 bases, in that order; junction bases with no gene match: 4. This CDR3 region has 13 residues. Germline V gene data show CDR1 as MNHEY and CDR2 as SVGEGT. Here the CDR3 reads CASSRDSLYGYTF. The CDR3 DNA reads TGTGCCAGCAGTCGGGACAGTCTCTATGGCTACACCTTC.

The gene calls are TRBV2 and TRBJ2-7; 13 bases are a match to TRBD2. The CDR3 loop spans 15 amino acids. Germline trimming cut 4 bases from V and 2 bases from J; bases unmatched to any gene: 2. CDR1 is SNHLY, CDR2 FYNNEI, per germline. The CDR3 region has the DNA TGTGCCAGCAGTGTTGGGACTAGCGGGGCCTACGAGCAGTACTTC. Its translation is CASSVGTSGAYEQYF.

This clone came up once. The gene calls are TRBV5-1 and TRBJ1-3, with a possible D match to TRBD1 (6 bases). Trimming pared 0 bases from V and 1 base from J, leaving 11 bases between. Germline loops: CDR1 SGHRS, CDR2 YFSETQ. This CDR3 contains 16 residues. The CDR3 DNA is TGCGCCAGCAGCTTGGCCGGCAGGGGATCTGGAAACACCATATATTTT. Translated: CASSLAGRGSGNTIYF.

The table lists this clone with a count of one. The chain combines TRBV6-5 with TRBJ1-5; 9 positions agree with TRBD1. The CDR3 is 15 residues long. Germline-derived CDR1 and CDR2 are MNHEY and SVGAGI. V was clipped by 7 bases and J by 1 base; unmatched bases: 5. CDR3 residues: CASKVDRGSNQPQHF. In nucleotides, the CDR3 is TGTGCCAGCAAGGTGGACAGGGGCAGCAATCAGCCCCAGCATTTT.

The V call is TRBV25-1, the J call TRBJ2-2; D unclear. CDR1 MGHDK and CDR2 SYGVNS come from the germline V gene. With 6 bases removed from V and 6 bases from J, the gap between germline ends came to 11 bases. There are 13 residues in the CDR3. Here the CDR3 reads CASRAAMSGELFF. The CDR3 DNA is TGTGCCAGCAGGGCAGCGATGTCCGGGGAGCTGTTTTTT.